Sequencing of this TCR beta chain was carried out in a study of shared clonotypes between healthy human individuals. The study, taken as a whole, reports: Sorted-subset sequencing, rarefaction showed, was incomplete despite large depth. Lower generation probabilities were found for non-shared clonotypes than for those shared by all four donors.

Germline V gene sequence: CDR1 SGHNT, CDR2 YYREEE (reference sequence). The CDR3 spans 13 residues. Trimming left V 10 bases short and J 2 bases short, with 14 bases between. With respect to this clone: Its antigen is not known.

Assay used: immunoSEQ multiplex PCR; TCRdb lists only in-frame clones, some missing. The data contain 2 million to 2.5 million clones, about 90% of them seen just once; the ten biggest clones take up 0.3% to 0.45%. Participating donors were healthy, HIV-negative adults free of recent acute infections or vaccinations. This sequence was found in a young man in good health. Some clones in this sample may be carry-over from other donors' samples. Sequences were obtained from naive CD4+ T cells from PBMCs. Stated subset: CD45RA+ positively selected. This chain uses TRBV5-4 with TRBJ2-3; tentative D call: TRBD1 (6 bases). In nucleotides, the CDR3 is TGTGCCGTCAACAGGGATCCCACAGATACGCAGTATTTT. It specifies CAVNRDPTDTQYF.